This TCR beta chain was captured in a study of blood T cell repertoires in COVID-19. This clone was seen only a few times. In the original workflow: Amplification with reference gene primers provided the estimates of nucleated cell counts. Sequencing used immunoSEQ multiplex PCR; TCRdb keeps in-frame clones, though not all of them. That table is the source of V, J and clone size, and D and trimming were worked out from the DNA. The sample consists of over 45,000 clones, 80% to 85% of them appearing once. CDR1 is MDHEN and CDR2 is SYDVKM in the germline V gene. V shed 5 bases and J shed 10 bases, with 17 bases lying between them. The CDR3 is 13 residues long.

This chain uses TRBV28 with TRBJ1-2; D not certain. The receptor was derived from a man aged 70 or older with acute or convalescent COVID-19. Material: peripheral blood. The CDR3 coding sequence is TGTGCCAGCAGTAAAAAGAATACAGCCGACTACACCTTC. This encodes CASSKKNTADYTF.